This T cell receptor beta chain was recovered during a study of blood T cell repertoires in COVID-19. Background on the study: T cells, B-cell-depleted T cells, or PBMCs supplied cDNA or gDNA.

There are 16 residues in the CDR3. V gave up 3 bases and J gave up 4 bases; unmatched junction bases: 8. Germline lookup yields CDR1 LNHDA and CDR2 SQIVND (reference sequence). Per the authors' pipeline: Nucleated cell counts were estimated from reference gene primer amplification. Assay used: immunoSEQ multiplex PCR; TCRdb lists only in-frame clones, some missing. The DNA was the basis for D and trimming; V, J and clone size are from that table. This sample has roughly 150,000 clones, with almost 85% found just once. The clonotype originates from a man aged 45-65 years with acute or convalescent COVID-19. The specimen sequenced was peripheral blood. The V call is TRBV19, the J call TRBJ2-1; 8 bases agree with TRBD1. CDR3 in amino acids: CASSMNSGGAYNEQFF. The CDR3 DNA reads as TGTGCCAGTAGTATGAATTCAGGGGGCGCTTACAATGAGCAGTTCTTC.